This is a list of T cell receptor beta chains from one sample in a study of blood T cell repertoires in COVID-19. Clones were sequenced by immunoSEQ multiplex PCR, and TCRdb holds only the in-frame ones, with some missing. This sample carries 310,000 or so clones, roughly 89% of them seen once, and the ten largest clones take 6% to 7%. Sequencing was performed on PBMCs or T cells enriched from blood (not recorded which). These TCRs come from a woman between 35 and 50 years old who had recovered from COVID-19. Each CDR3 is given with its conserved first and last residue. The order of the fields is CDR3 protein, CDR3 DNA, D gene, clone size, J gene, V gene. A D gene is named only where the DNA matches it firmly. The listing skips clone size in some rows; elsewhere it reads once, few, many or a size class.

cdr3_aa: CAIRGTRGETQYF
cdr3_nt: TGTGCCATCAGGGGGACTAGAGGGGAGACCCAGTACTTC
d_call: TRBD2
clone_size: NA
j_call: TRBJ2-5
v_call: TRBV10-3

cdr3_aa: CASSSMGLAGGGETQYF
cdr3_nt: TGTGCCAGCAGCTCCATGGGACTAGCGGGAGGGGGGGAGACCCAGTACTTC
d_call: TRBD2
clone_size: NA
j_call: TRBJ2-5
v_call: TRBV7-2

cdr3_aa: CAWSLADNTIYF
cdr3_nt: TGTGCCTGGAGCCTAGCAGACAACACCATATATTTT
d_call: NA
clone_size: NA
j_call: TRBJ1-3
v_call: TRBV30

cdr3_aa: CASSLTGQSYNEQFF
cdr3_nt: TGTGCCAGCAGCTTAACCGGACAGAGTTACAATGAGCAGTTCTTC
d_call: NA
clone_size: few
j_call: TRBJ2-1
v_call: TRBV7-3

cdr3_aa: CASSETWLADETQYF
cdr3_nt: TGTGCCAGCAGTGAGACGTGGCTAGCGGACGAGACCCAGTACTTC
d_call: TRBD2
clone_size: NA
j_call: TRBJ2-5
v_call: TRBV2

cdr3_aa: CASSYGGENYGYTF
cdr3_nt: TGTGCCAGCAGTTACGGAGGGGAGAACTATGGCTACACCTTC
d_call: NA
clone_size: NA
j_call: TRBJ1-2
v_call: TRBV6-5

cdr3_aa: CASSETGTEEKLFF
cdr3_nt: TGTGCCAGTAGCGAAACCGGGACAGAAGAAAAACTGTTTTTT
d_call: TRBD1
clone_size: NA
j_call: TRBJ1-4
v_call: TRBV19

cdr3_aa: CASSKGLAVGGSSTDTQYF
cdr3_nt: TGTGCCAGCAGCAAGGGACTAGCGGTGGGAGGCTCTAGCACAGATACGCAGTATTTT
d_call: TRBD2
clone_size: NA
j_call: TRBJ2-3
v_call: TRBV6-2/TRBV6-3

cdr3_aa: CASSRTGATYEQYF
cdr3_nt: TGTGCCAGCAGCAGGACAGGGGCCACCTACGAGCAGTACTTC
d_call: TRBD1
clone_size: once
j_call: TRBJ2-7
v_call: TRBV11-2

cdr3_aa: CASTTSAPSYEQYF
cdr3_nt: TGTGCCAGCACCACTAGCGCCCCCTCCTACGAGCAGTACTTC
d_call: TRBD2
clone_size: NA
j_call: TRBJ2-7
v_call: TRBV2

cdr3_aa: CASSPLRAADTQYF
cdr3_nt: TGTGCCAGTAGCCCCCTTCGCGCCGCAGATACGCAGTATTTT
d_call: NA
clone_size: NA
j_call: TRBJ2-3
v_call: TRBV19

cdr3_aa: CASSNSGKLYEQYF
cdr3_nt: TGTGCCAGCAGCAATAGCGGGAAGCTGTACGAGCAGTACTTC
d_call: NA
clone_size: NA
j_call: TRBJ2-7
v_call: TRBV21-1

cdr3_aa: CASSEGQRNSPLHF
cdr3_nt: TGTGCCAGCAGTGAGGGACAAAGGAATTCACCCCTCCACTTT
d_call: NA
clone_size: NA
j_call: TRBJ1-6
v_call: TRBV2

cdr3_aa: CASSQERRGTYEQYF
cdr3_nt: TGTGCCAGCAGCCAAGAGAGGCGGGGGACCTACGAGCAGTACTTC
d_call: TRBD2
clone_size: NA
j_call: TRBJ2-7
v_call: TRBV3-1/TRBV3-2

cdr3_aa: CASRNRGWTEAFF
cdr3_nt: TGTGCCAGTAGGAACAGGGGATGGACTGAAGCTTTCTTT
d_call: TRBD1
clone_size: NA
j_call: TRBJ1-1
v_call: TRBV19

cdr3_aa: CASSVDRSAGANVLTF
cdr3_nt: TGTGCCAGCAGCGTAGACAGGTCCGCTGGGGCCAACGTCCTGACTTTC
d_call: NA
clone_size: few
j_call: TRBJ2-6
v_call: TRBV9

cdr3_aa: CASRSPPQETQYF
cdr3_nt: TGTGCCAGCAGATCCCCCCCTCAAGAGACCCAGTACTTC
d_call: NA
clone_size: once
j_call: TRBJ2-5
v_call: TRBV27

cdr3_aa: CASTVTSNYGYTF
cdr3_nt: TGTGCCAGCACCGTTACATCTAACTATGGCTACACCTTC
d_call: NA
clone_size: NA
j_call: TRBJ1-2
v_call: TRBV28

cdr3_aa: CASSLSTGTYEQYF
cdr3_nt: TGTGCCAGCAGCTTGTCGACAGGAACATACGAGCAGTACTTC
d_call: NA
clone_size: NA
j_call: TRBJ2-7
v_call: TRBV7-9

cdr3_aa: CASSLALAVSYEQYF
cdr3_nt: TGTGCCAGCAGCTTAGCCCTAGCGGTCTCCTACGAGCAGTACTTC
d_call: TRBD2
clone_size: NA
j_call: TRBJ2-7
v_call: TRBV7-8

cdr3_aa: CASIDNEQFF
cdr3_nt: TGTGCCAGCATCGACAATGAGCAGTTCTTC
d_call: NA
clone_size: NA
j_call: TRBJ2-1
v_call: TRBV7-6

cdr3_aa: CASSQDKRPYNEQFF
cdr3_nt: TGCGCCAGCAGCCAAGACAAGCGACCATACAATGAGCAGTTCTTC
d_call: NA
clone_size: NA
j_call: TRBJ2-1
v_call: TRBV4-3

cdr3_aa: CASSRFNSYEQYF
cdr3_nt: TGTGCCAGCAGCCGTTTTAACTCCTACGAGCAGTACTTC
d_call: NA
clone_size: NA
j_call: TRBJ2-7
v_call: TRBV6-5

cdr3_aa: CASELRMTDQAFF
cdr3_nt: TGTGCCAGCGAACTTCGGATGACAGACCAAGCTTTCTTT
d_call: NA
clone_size: NA
j_call: TRBJ1-1
v_call: TRBV28

cdr3_aa: CASSSRQVPYSNQPQHF
cdr3_nt: TGTGCCAGCAGTTCTAGACAGGTGCCTTATAGCAATCAGCCCCAGCATTTT
d_call: NA
clone_size: few
j_call: TRBJ1-5
v_call: TRBV28

cdr3_aa: CASSSLATNEKLFF
cdr3_nt: TGCGCCAGCAGCTCTCTAGCAACTAATGAAAAACTGTTTTTT
d_call: NA
clone_size: NA
j_call: TRBJ1-4
v_call: TRBV5-1

cdr3_aa: CSVRTANTGELFF
cdr3_nt: TGCAGCGTCAGAACCGCGAACACCGGGGAGCTGTTTTTT
d_call: NA
clone_size: NA
j_call: TRBJ2-2
v_call: TRBV29-1

cdr3_aa: CASSPLDSGNTIYF
cdr3_nt: TGTGCCAGCAGCCCACTAGACTCTGGAAACACCATATATTTT
d_call: NA
clone_size: NA
j_call: TRBJ1-3
v_call: TRBV7-9

cdr3_aa: CASSLKGGYGYTF
cdr3_nt: TGTGCCAGCAGTTTAAAGGGAGGCTATGGCTACACCTTC
d_call: NA
clone_size: NA
j_call: TRBJ1-2
v_call: TRBV12-3/TRBV12-4

cdr3_aa: CASSLALTSGGTEAFF
cdr3_nt: TGTGCCAGCAGCTTAGCGCTAACTTCAGGGGGGACTGAAGCTTTCTTT
d_call: TRBD1
clone_size: NA
j_call: TRBJ1-1
v_call: TRBV7-2

cdr3_aa: CASSPGLAQAYEQYF
cdr3_nt: TGTGCCAGCTCACCCGGACTAGCGCAAGCCTACGAGCAGTACTTC
d_call: TRBD2
clone_size: NA
j_call: TRBJ2-7
v_call: TRBV18

cdr3_aa: CASSLEGRGTTEAFF
cdr3_nt: TGTGCCAGCAGCTTAGAGGGCAGGGGGACCACTGAAGCTTTCTTT
d_call: TRBD1
clone_size: NA
j_call: TRBJ1-1
v_call: TRBV7-2

cdr3_aa: CASSLALQPQHF
cdr3_nt: TGTGCCAGTAGTCTCGCGCTTCAGCCCCAGCATTTT
d_call: NA
clone_size: NA
j_call: TRBJ1-5
v_call: TRBV11-3

cdr3_aa: CARTVSLSTDTQYF
cdr3_nt: TGTGCCAGGACAGTATCCCTTAGCACAGATACGCAGTATTTT
d_call: NA
clone_size: NA
j_call: TRBJ2-3
v_call: TRBV6-5

cdr3_aa: CAWRQGTGQFF
cdr3_nt: TGTGCCTGGAGGCAGGGAACTGGGCAGTTCTTC
d_call: NA
clone_size: NA
j_call: TRBJ2-1
v_call: TRBV30